A selection of T cell receptor beta chains follows, all from one sample in a study of T cell responses to AZD1222 COVID-19 vaccine. The method was immunoSEQ multiplex PCR; TCRdb's version includes in-frame clones alone and lacks a portion of them. The sample gives about 160,000 clones, about 93% of which show up once; roughly 1.3% is in the top ten. The sequences come from peripheral blood, collected on day 0 of AZD1222 vaccination. These receptors were collected from an adult in good health. Each CDR3 is given with its conserved first and last residue. The D gene is left open where the match is weak. Expanded clones are given a class, and other clones once, few, many or no size at all.

J: TRBJ1-5; D: TRBD1; size: .; V: TRBV11-2; CDR3: CASSLRTGVGQPQHF; DNA: TGTGCCAGCAGCTTAAGAACAGGGGTCGGGCAGCCCCAGCATTTT
J: TRBJ2-2; D: TRBD2; size: .; V: TRBV7-2; CDR3: CASSFRGRTGELFF; DNA: TGTGCCAGCAGCTTCCGCGGGAGGACCGGGGAGCTGTTTTTT
J: TRBJ1-3; D: .; size: once; V: TRBV6-1; CDR3: CASSDRVSGNTIYF; DNA: TGTGCCAGCAGTGACCGGGTTTCTGGAAACACCATATATTTT
J: TRBJ2-1; D: TRBD2; size: .; V: TRBV7-3; CDR3: CASSTLAGGKYNEQFF; DNA: TGTGCCAGCAGCACGCTAGCGGGAGGAAAATACAATGAGCAGTTCTTC
J: TRBJ1-2; D: TRBD1; size: .; V: TRBV2; CDR3: CASSETGALYGYTF; DNA: TGTGCCAGCAGTGAGACAGGGGCTCTCTATGGCTACACCTTC
J: TRBJ1-2; D: TRBD1; size: .; V: TRBV5-1; CDR3: CASSLQGAGYGYTF; DNA: TGCGCCAGCAGCTTGCAGGGGGCGGGCTATGGCTACACCTTC
J: TRBJ1-1; D: .; size: .; V: TRBV18; CDR3: CASSPLDSPWGTAFF; DNA: TGTGCCAGCTCACCCTTGGACAGCCCCTGGGGTACAGCTTTCTTT
J: TRBJ2-1; D: TRBD2; size: medium-sized; V: TRBV7-9; CDR3: CASSSSLADHNEQFF; DNA: TGTGCCAGCAGCTCGTCCCTAGCGGACCACAATGAGCAGTTCTTC
J: TRBJ1-6; D: .; size: .; V: TRBV27; CDR3: CASSFLGSSYNSPLHF; DNA: TGTGCCAGCAGTTTCTTGGGGAGCTCCTATAATTCACCCCTCCACTTT
J: TRBJ1-4; D: .; size: .; V: TRBV18; CDR3: CASSPPSTELVGKLFF; DNA: TGTGCCAGCTCACCACCCTCGACAGAGCTTGTCGGAAAACTGTTTTTT
J: TRBJ2-2; D: TRBD2; size: .; V: TRBV27; CDR3: CASSLQPGLNTGELFF; DNA: TGTGCCAGCAGTTTACAACCGGGACTAAACACCGGGGAGCTGTTTTTT
J: TRBJ2-1; D: .; size: .; V: TRBV5-4; CDR3: CASSRDRLGNEQFF; DNA: TGTGCCAGCAGCAGGGACCGCCTAGGGAATGAGCAGTTCTTC
J: TRBJ1-1; D: .; size: .; V: TRBV21-1; CDR3: CATSDGDTEAFF; DNA: TGTGCCACCTCGGACGGAGACACTGAAGCTTTCTTT
J: TRBJ1-1; D: .; size: .; V: TRBV12-3/TRBV12-4; CDR3: CASSLGSTEAFF; DNA: TGTGCCAGCAGTCTGGGGTCCACTGAAGCTTTCTTT
J: TRBJ1-1; D: TRBD1; size: .; V: TRBV7-9; CDR3: CASSQQGPAFF; DNA: TGTGCCAGCAGCCAACAGGGGCCGGCTTTCTTT
J: TRBJ1-2; D: .; size: few; V: TRBV12-3/TRBV12-4; CDR3: CASSPNYGYTF; DNA: TGTGCCAGCAGCCCAAACTATGGCTACACCTTC
J: TRBJ2-2; D: .; size: .; V: TRBV29-1; CDR3: CSVSYSGWELFF; DNA: TGCAGCGTTAGCTATTCTGGGTGGGAGCTGTTTTTT
J: TRBJ1-2; D: .; size: .; V: TRBV2; CDR3: CASSLTASAGYTF; DNA: TGTGCCAGCAGCCTGACCGCGAGCGCTGGCTACACCTTC
J: TRBJ1-3; D: .; size: .; V: TRBV4-1; CDR3: CASSQEDTNSGNTIYF; DNA: TGCGCCAGCAGCCAAGAAGATACAAACTCTGGAAACACCATATATTTT
J: TRBJ2-3; D: .; size: .; V: TRBV14; CDR3: CASSQSPRLGGTQYF; DNA: TGTGCCAGCAGCCAATCTCCTAGACTAGGCGGTACGCAGTATTTT
J: TRBJ2-3; D: .; size: once; V: TRBV7-8; CDR3: CASSSRLEHTQYF; DNA: TGTGCCAGCAGCTCTAGACTAGAACATACGCAGTATTTT
J: TRBJ1-5; D: .; size: .; V: TRBV2; CDR3: CASRPRSNQPQHF; DNA: TGTGCCAGCAGGCCCAGGAGCAATCAGCCCCAGCATTTT
J: TRBJ2-1; D: .; size: .; V: TRBV11-2; CDR3: CASSLVGPQGVREQFF; DNA: TGTGCCAGCAGCTTAGTGGGGCCCCAGGGCGTACGGGAGCAGTTCTTC
J: TRBJ2-1; D: .; size: .; V: TRBV29-1; CDR3: CSVGVALTGNEQFF; DNA: TGCAGCGTTGGGGTAGCTCTGACAGGAAATGAGCAGTTCTTC
J: TRBJ1-3; D: .; size: .; V: TRBV11-2; CDR3: CASSQVGILRGGNTIYF; DNA: TGTGCCAGCAGCCAAGTCGGGATACTAAGGGGTGGAAACACCATATATTTT
J: TRBJ1-2; D: TRBD1; size: .; V: TRBV28; CDR3: CASSYRGIYGYTF; DNA: TGTGCCAGCAGCTACAGGGGAATCTATGGCTACACCTTC
J: TRBJ1-6; D: .; size: .; V: TRBV3-1/TRBV3-2; CDR3: CASSQDGSSYNSPLHF; DNA: TGTGCCAGCAGCCAAGATGGGAGCTCTTATAATTCACCCCTCCACTTT
J: TRBJ2-3; D: .; size: .; V: TRBV3-1/TRBV3-2; CDR3: CASSQDIPGSDTQYF; DNA: TGTGCCAGCAGCCAAGATATCCCAGGGTCCGATACGCAGTATTTT
J: TRBJ1-3; D: .; size: .; V: TRBV19; CDR3: CASSIGGRGSGNTIYF; DNA: TGTGCCAGTAGTATCGGTGGTCGTGGCTCTGGAAACACCATATATTTT
J: TRBJ1-1; D: TRBD1; size: .; V: TRBV11-2; CDR3: CASSFDTGGSEAFF; DNA: TGTGCCAGCAGCTTCGACACAGGGGGTAGTGAAGCTTTCTTT
J: TRBJ2-3; D: .; size: .; V: TRBV4-3; CDR3: CASSQEWEIADTQYF; DNA: TGCGCCAGCAGCCAAGAGTGGGAGATCGCAGATACGCAGTATTTT
J: TRBJ1-2; D: .; size: .; V: TRBV27; CDR3: CASSLQGGKGYGYTF; DNA: TGTGCCAGCTCACTGCAGGGTGGAAAAGGCTATGGCTACACCTTC
J: TRBJ1-2; D: TRBD1; size: .; V: TRBV18; CDR3: CASSKPQTGNYGYTF; DNA: TGTGCCAGCTCAAAACCCCAGACAGGGAACTATGGCTACACCTTC
J: TRBJ1-5; D: .; size: .; V: TRBV18; CDR3: CASSPNPAARDSNQPQHF; DNA: TGTGCCAGCTCACCTAACCCCGCAGCGCGAGATAGCAATCAGCCCCAGCATTTT
J: TRBJ1-1; D: .; size: .; V: TRBV4-1; CDR3: CASSHASGWGAGNTEAFF; DNA: TGCGCCAGCAGCCACGCTTCTGGGTGGGGGGCGGGGAACACTGAAGCTTTCTTT